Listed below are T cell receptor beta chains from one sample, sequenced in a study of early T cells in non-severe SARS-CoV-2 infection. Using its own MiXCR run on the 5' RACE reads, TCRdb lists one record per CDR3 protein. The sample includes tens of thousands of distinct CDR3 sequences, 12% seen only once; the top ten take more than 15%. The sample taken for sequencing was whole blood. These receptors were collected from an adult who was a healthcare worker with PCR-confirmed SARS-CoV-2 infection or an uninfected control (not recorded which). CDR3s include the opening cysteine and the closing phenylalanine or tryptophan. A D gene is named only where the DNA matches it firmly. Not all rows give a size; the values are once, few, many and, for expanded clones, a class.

CASSEVPSGRVEQFF	TGTGCCAGCAGTGAAGTTCCTAGCGGGAGAGTTGAGCAGTTCTTC	-	TRBJ2-1	TRBV6-1	TRBD2
CASSPGSAGDLSYEQYF	TGTGCCAGCAGCCCCGGTTCAGCGGGTGACCTATCCTACGAGCAGTACTTC	few	TRBJ2-7	TRBV7-2	-
CASRPGGAVYNEQFF	TGCGCCAGCAGACCGGGGGGAGCAGTCTACAATGAGCAGTTCTTC	many	TRBJ2-1	TRBV10-2	TRBD2
CASSIRGLVTEAFF	TGTGCCAGTAGTATTAGGGGGCTCGTCACTGAAGCTTTCTTT	many	TRBJ1-1	TRBV19	TRBD1
CSVEEGSLYEQYF	TGCAGCGTTGAAGAGGGTTCGCTTTACGAGCAGTACTTC	-	TRBJ2-7	TRBV29-1	-
CASSSSGTGRAEAFF	TGTGCCAGCAGCTCTTCCGGGACAGGTCGCGCTGAAGCTTTCTTT	many	TRBJ1-1	TRBV11-2	TRBD1
CSVEPQGAGELFF	TGCAGCGTTGAACCTCAGGGCGCCGGGGAGCTGTTTTTT	-	TRBJ2-2	TRBV29-1	-
CASSVPSGYNEQFF	TGTGCCAGCAGCGTACCTAGCGGGTACAATGAGCAGTTCTTC	-	TRBJ2-1	TRBV9	TRBD2
CASSRGPEQYF	TGTGCCAGCAGCCGCGGTCCCGAGCAGTACTTC	many	TRBJ2-7	TRBV6-5	-
CASSSKTGTDTQYF	TGTGCCAGCAGCTCCAAAACAGGGACCGATACGCAGTATTTT	few	TRBJ2-3	TRBV11-1	-
CASSWAGEGQETQYF	TGTGCCAGCAGTTGGGCGGGAGAAGGCCAAGAGACCCAGTACTTC	many	TRBJ2-5	TRBV27	TRBD2
CSARWQETYEQYF	TGCAGTGCTAGATGGCAGGAAACCTACGAGCAGTACTTC	-	TRBJ2-7	TRBV20-1	-
CASTQGAGANVLTF	TGTGCCAGCACACAGGGGGCTGGGGCCAACGTCCTGACTTTC	many	TRBJ2-6	TRBV7-9	TRBD1
CATSRDRLRIGEQFF	TGTGCCACCAGCAGAGACCGACTCCGGATTGGTGAGCAGTTCTTC	many	TRBJ2-1	TRBV15	-
CASSSKTGELFF	TGTGCCAGCAGCTCGAAAACCGGGGAGCTGTTTTTT	-	TRBJ2-2	TRBV5-4	-
CASSLGVDNQPQHF	TGTGCCAGCAGTCTGGGGGTAGACAATCAGCCCCAGCATTTT	-	TRBJ1-5	TRBV12-3/TRBV12-4	-
CASRAKSETQYF	TGTGCCAGCCGGGCCAAGTCAGAGACCCAGTACTTC	few	TRBJ2-5	TRBV3-1	-
CASSGPSANEKLFF	TGTGCCAGCAGCGGGCCCTCAGCTAATGAAAAACTGTTTTTT	few	TRBJ1-4	TRBV2	-
CASSLGHETQYF	TGTGCCAGCAGCTTAGGGCACGAGACCCAGTACTTC	-	TRBJ2-5	TRBV7-2	-
CASSLQDRGEQYF	TGCGCCAGCAGCTTGCAAGACAGGGGCGAGCAGTACTTC	-	TRBJ2-7	TRBV5-1	TRBD1
CASGYSMNTEAFF	TGTGCCAGTGGTTACAGCATGAACACTGAAGCTTTCTTT	many	TRBJ1-1	TRBV19	-
CASSLYPRSPLHF	TGTGCCAGCAGCTTATATCCCCGATCACCCCTCCACTTT	many	TRBJ1-6	TRBV7-2	-
CASTLSGTSSIAFF	TGTGCCAGCACCCTTAGCGGGACATCTAGTATAGCTTTCTTT	many	TRBJ1-1	TRBV7-2	-
CASSYPPDRAPYGYTF	TGTGCCAGCAGTTACCCGCCCGACAGGGCGCCCTATGGCTACACCTTC	-	TRBJ1-2	TRBV6-2/TRBV6-3	TRBD1
CASALAGDTQYF	TGTGCCAGCGCGCTTGCAGGGGATACGCAGTATTTT	many	TRBJ2-3	TRBV6-2/TRBV6-3	-
CSARDTGIMYGYTF	TGCAGTGCTAGAGATACAGGGATAATGTATGGCTACACCTTC	many	TRBJ1-2	TRBV20-1	-
CSALGTGNEKLFF	TGCAGTGCTTTGGGGACAGGGAACGAAAAACTGTTTTTT	many	TRBJ1-4	TRBV20-1	TRBD1
CATSREGTSGGYEQFF	TGTGCCACCAGCAGAGAAGGGACTAGCGGGGGCTATGAGCAGTTCTTC	few	TRBJ2-1	TRBV15	TRBD2
CASSEWTSPKEDTQYF	TGCGCCAGCAGTGAGTGGACTAGTCCCAAAGAGGATACGCAGTATTTT	few	TRBJ2-3	TRBV10-2	TRBD2
CASIPGPHTDTQYF	TGTGCCAGCATCCCGGGACCACACACAGATACGCAGTATTTT	-	TRBJ2-3	TRBV6-1	-
CASSYWGSGIYNEQFF	TGTGCCAGCAGTTACTGGGGTAGCGGCATCTACAATGAGCAGTTCTTC	many	TRBJ2-1	TRBV6-2/TRBV6-3	-
CVRQGDSYEQYF	TGTGTCCGGCAGGGGGATTCCTACGAGCAGTACTTC	-	TRBJ2-7	TRBV30	TRBD1
CASSSNPPGLAGVEQFF	TGTGCCAGCAGTAGCAACCCACCGGGACTAGCGGGAGTGGAGCAGTTCTTC	few	TRBJ2-1	TRBV6-2/TRBV6-3	TRBD2
CSARETDRRNSPLHF	TGCAGTGCTAGGGAAACGGACAGACGAAATTCACCCCTCCACTTT	many	TRBJ1-6	TRBV20-1	-
CASSLWPGSTDTQYF	TGTGCCAGCAGCTTATGGCCGGGGAGCACAGATACGCAGTATTTT	-	TRBJ2-3	TRBV11-1	-
CSVPQTGTIGTEAFF	TGCAGCGTTCCCCAGACAGGGACTATAGGCACTGAAGCTTTCTTT	-	TRBJ1-1	TRBV29-1	TRBD1
CASTRDLPRGNSPLHF	TGTGCCAGCACCCGGGACTTACCCAGGGGTAATTCACCCCTCCACTTT	-	TRBJ1-6	TRBV5-6	-
CASSHSLAGGPRNEQFF	TGTGCCAGCAGCCATTCCCTAGCGGGGGGGCCTCGAAATGAGCAGTTCTTC	few	TRBJ2-1	TRBV3-1	TRBD2
CASSLRPRGLAGDDEQFF	TGTGCCAGCAGCTTACGCCCCCGCGGACTAGCGGGAGATGATGAGCAGTTCTTC	few	TRBJ2-1	TRBV7-9	TRBD2
CASSLWARDTQYF	TGTGCCAGCAGCTTATGGGCCAGAGATACGCAGTATTTT	many	TRBJ2-3	TRBV7-2	-
CASRARGGETQYF	TGTGCCAGCAGGGCTAGGGGAGGGGAGACCCAGTACTTC	few	TRBJ2-5	TRBV28	TRBD2
CSVGLAGSNTEAFF	TGCAGCGTTGGCCTGGCAGGGTCGAACACTGAAGCTTTCTTT	many	TRBJ1-1	TRBV29-1	-
CASSLGFTDTDTQYF	TGCGCCAGCAGCTTAGGGTTTACAGACACAGATACGCAGTATTTT	-	TRBJ2-3	TRBV5-1	-
CASSLNGLSQETQYF	TGCGCCAGCAGCTTGAACGGGCTGTCCCAAGAGACCCAGTACTTC	few	TRBJ2-5	TRBV5-1	-
CASSPGETQYF	TGTGCCAGCAGCCCCGGGGAGACCCAGTACTTC	-	TRBJ2-5	TRBV7-9	-
CASSGGPNTEAFF	TGTGCCAGCAGCGGGGGACCGAACACTGAAGCTTTCTTT	many	TRBJ1-1	TRBV7-3	-
CASSRSRDPDTQYF	TGTGCCAGCAGTCGCAGCCGGGACCCAGATACGCAGTATTTT	medium-sized	TRBJ2-3	TRBV6-2/TRBV6-3	-
CASSRLAGKETQYF	TGTGCCAGCAGCCGACTAGCGGGAAAAGAGACCCAGTACTTC	-	TRBJ2-5	TRBV7-2	TRBD2
CASSPRRQGAGNTEAFF	TGCGCCAGCAGCCCCCGACGACAGGGCGCGGGGAACACTGAAGCTTTCTTT	-	TRBJ1-1	TRBV5-1	TRBD1
CASSGGRGGYTF	TGCGCCAGCAGTGGAGGGCGGGGCGGCTACACCTTC	few	TRBJ1-2	TRBV10-2	-
CSVGQNTGELFF	TGCAGCGTTGGACAGAACACCGGGGAGCTGTTTTTT	-	TRBJ2-2	TRBV29-1	-
CASSQEGFQTQYF	TGTGCCAGCAGCCAAGAAGGATTTCAGACCCAGTACTTC	-	TRBJ2-5	TRBV3-1	-
CASSSRLAGSPDEQFF	TGTGCCAGCAGTTCAAGACTAGCGGGATCACCAGATGAGCAGTTCTTC	many	TRBJ2-1	TRBV6-2/TRBV6-3	TRBD2
CASRLLGFGADTQYF	TGTGCCAGCCGCCTATTGGGTTTTGGAGCAGATACGCAGTATTTT	many	TRBJ2-3	TRBV6-5	-
CASSLEGTDIPSEKLFF	TGTGCCAGCAGTTTGGAAGGGACAGACATACCCAGTGAAAAACTGTTTTTT	many	TRBJ1-4	TRBV6-6	TRBD1